The following is a TCR beta chain sequence with its context. Its antigen is undetermined. This specimen belongs to a study of T cells after posttransplantation cyclophosphamide. Peripheral blood was collected from the related graft donor on the marrow donation day. The naive gate required viable CD3+CD4+ or CD3+CD8+ cells with CCR7+CD45RA+CD45RO-CD95-CD27+CD28+ phenotype. Broader study findings: Tissue-infiltrating T cells from skin or gut overlapped little with blood T cells. Later blood repertoires were often dominated by clones from the donor CD8+ memory compartment.

The repertoire was sequenced with immunoSEQ multiplex PCR; TCRdb's copy has only in-frame clones and lacks some. The table records about 6,900 clones, roughly 98% of them present only once. Input material: naive CD8+ T cells sorted from PBMCs. The TCR sequence derives from a woman between 25 and 40 years old in good health and a related stem cell transplant donor.

This CDR3 is CASSFSLGPSRYEQYF. CDR3 coding DNA: TGTGCCAGCAGCTTCTCCCTGGGGCCCTCCCGATACGAGCAGTACTTC. The chain links TRBV7-2 to TRBJ2-7, with D perhaps TRBD1 (5 bases). The CDR3 loop spans 16 amino acids. Germline CDR1 and CDR2: SGHTA and FQGNSA. Trimming took off 3 bases at V and 4 bases at J, with 19 bases between the two ends. The complete variable domain, with remaining parts taken from reference TRBV7-2 and TRBJ2-7, reads GAGVSQSPSNKVTEKGKDVELRCDPISGHTALYWYRQSLGQGLEFLIYFQGNSAPDKSGLPSDRFSAERTGGSVSTLTIQRTQQEDSAVYLCASSFSLGPSRYEQYFGPGTRLTVT.